Described below is a single T cell receptor beta chain sequence and its context. The antigen is unknown. This sample is part of a study of Ad26.COV2.S vaccination and SARS-CoV-2 variants. Study in general: Participants got Ad26.COV2.S intramuscularly, once or twice 56 days apart.

General study findings and limits: Overall T cell responses may have been underestimated by the analyses of TCR breadth and depth.

This CDR3 is built from 16 residues. Trimming pared 6 bases from V and 2 bases from J, leaving 18 bases between. Germline CDR1 is MNHNS and CDR2 is SASEGT. Clones were sequenced by immunoSEQ multiplex PCR, and TCRdb holds only the in-frame ones, with some missing. The sample lists about 480,000 clones, approximately 88% seen once, with around 13% in the top ten. Treatment of the sample: roughly 19 received Ad26.COV2.S at low or high dose, single or two shots; 5 received placebo; per-sample allocation not given. Samples were taken on day 63 after the first vaccine or placebo injection. The sequence was collected from a person aged 18-65 years who received the Ad26.COV2.S COVID-19 vaccine or a placebo. The specimen comprised peripheral blood, sampled in a trial of Ad26.COV2.S vaccine versus placebo. The chain employs TRBV6-1 and TRBJ2-3; D remains unclear. The CDR3 DNA follows: TGTGCCAGCAGAGAACGACTGGCCGCTTTCACAGATACGCAGTATTTT. Its protein product is CASRERLAAFTDTQYF.